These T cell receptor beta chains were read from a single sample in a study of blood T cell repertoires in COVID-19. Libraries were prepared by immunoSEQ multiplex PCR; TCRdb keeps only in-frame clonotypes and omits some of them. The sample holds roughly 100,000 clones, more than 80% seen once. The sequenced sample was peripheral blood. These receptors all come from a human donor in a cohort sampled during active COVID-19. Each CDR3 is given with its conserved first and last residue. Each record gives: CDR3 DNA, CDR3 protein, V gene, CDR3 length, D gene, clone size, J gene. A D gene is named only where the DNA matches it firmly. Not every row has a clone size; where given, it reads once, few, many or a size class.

cdr3_nt: TGCGCCAGCAGCTTGGGGACAGGGAATGAAAAACTGTTTTTT
cdr3_aa: CASSLGTGNEKLFF
v_call: TRBV5-1
cdr3_length: 14
d_call: TRBD1
clone_size: .
j_call: TRBJ1-4

cdr3_nt: TGTGCCAGCTCCTTGACTAGCGGTTACAATGAGCAGTTCTTC
cdr3_aa: CASSLTSGYNEQFF
v_call: TRBV18
cdr3_length: 14
d_call: TRBD2
clone_size: few
j_call: TRBJ2-1

cdr3_nt: TGTGCCAGCAGCTTAGCAGGGAGGGCCACTGAAGCTTTCTTT
cdr3_aa: CASSLAGRATEAFF
v_call: TRBV7-2
cdr3_length: 14
d_call: .
clone_size: .
j_call: TRBJ1-1

cdr3_nt: TGTGCCTGGAGTCGGGACAGGCCTATAAGCTACACCTTC
cdr3_aa: CAWSRDRPISYTF
v_call: TRBV30
cdr3_length: 13
d_call: TRBD1
clone_size: few
j_call: TRBJ1-2

cdr3_nt: TGTGCCAGCAGTCGTAGCGCAGATACGCAGTATTTT
cdr3_aa: CASSRSADTQYF
v_call: TRBV6-5
cdr3_length: 12
d_call: .
clone_size: .
j_call: TRBJ2-3

cdr3_nt: TGTGCCAGCAGCCGCCGGGGACAGGGAGGAGACACTGAAGCTTTCTTT
cdr3_aa: CASSRRGQGGDTEAFF
v_call: TRBV7-9
cdr3_length: 16
d_call: TRBD1
clone_size: .
j_call: TRBJ1-1

cdr3_nt: TGTGCCAGCAGTTCAAACAGGGGCAAGCGCGAGCAGTACTTC
cdr3_aa: CASSSNRGKREQYF
v_call: TRBV28
cdr3_length: 14
d_call: TRBD1
clone_size: .
j_call: TRBJ2-7

cdr3_nt: TGTGCCAGCAGACAGGATAGCAATCAGCCCCAGCATTTT
cdr3_aa: CASRQDSNQPQHF
v_call: TRBV2
cdr3_length: 13
d_call: .
clone_size: .
j_call: TRBJ1-5

cdr3_nt: TGTGCCAGCAGAACAGGGACCTCTGGAAACACCATATATTTT
cdr3_aa: CASRTGTSGNTIYF
v_call: TRBV2
cdr3_length: 14
d_call: .
clone_size: .
j_call: TRBJ1-3

cdr3_nt: TGTGCCAGCAGCCCAGTGGCGGTTGACACCGGGGAGCTGTTTTTT
cdr3_aa: CASSPVAVDTGELFF
v_call: TRBV7-3
cdr3_length: 15
d_call: .
clone_size: .
j_call: TRBJ2-2

cdr3_nt: TGTGCCAGCAGACCGGACAGGGGGAACACTGAAGCTTTCTTT
cdr3_aa: CASRPDRGNTEAFF
v_call: TRBV5-4
cdr3_length: 14
d_call: TRBD1
clone_size: once
j_call: TRBJ1-1

cdr3_nt: TGTGCCAGCCGAGACAGGGAGAATAGTCAGCCCCAGCATTTT
cdr3_aa: CASRDRENSQPQHF
v_call: TRBV6-5
cdr3_length: 14
d_call: TRBD1
clone_size: .
j_call: TRBJ1-5

cdr3_nt: TGTGCCAGCAGCCCAGGAGGCGGGGTTCAGCCCCAGCATTTT
cdr3_aa: CASSPGGGVQPQHF
v_call: TRBV7-9
cdr3_length: 14
d_call: .
clone_size: .
j_call: TRBJ1-5

cdr3_nt: TGTGCCAGCAGCTTGTTAGCGGGGGGAAGGGAGACCCAGTACTTC
cdr3_aa: CASSLLAGGRETQYF
v_call: TRBV5-6
cdr3_length: 15
d_call: TRBD2
clone_size: few
j_call: TRBJ2-5

cdr3_nt: TGTGCCAGCAGCCCACGGGGGGGGACACCCTCCTACGAGCAGTACTTC
cdr3_aa: CASSPRGGTPSYEQYF
v_call: TRBV7-2
cdr3_length: 16
d_call: TRBD2
clone_size: .
j_call: TRBJ2-7

cdr3_nt: TGTGCCAGCGGTCGGGGACAATCGAACACCGGGGAGCTGTTTTTT
cdr3_aa: CASGRGQSNTGELFF
v_call: TRBV9
cdr3_length: 15
d_call: .
clone_size: .
j_call: TRBJ2-2

cdr3_nt: TGTGCCAGCAGCTCCGATACAGGGGGCGGATTTAGCTATGGCTACACCTTC
cdr3_aa: CASSSDTGGGFSYGYTF
v_call: TRBV7-2
cdr3_length: 17
d_call: TRBD1
clone_size: .
j_call: TRBJ1-2

cdr3_nt: TGTGCCAGCAGCTTAGTGAGGGAGACCCAGTACTTC
cdr3_aa: CASSLVRETQYF
v_call: TRBV7-2
cdr3_length: 12
d_call: .
clone_size: .
j_call: TRBJ2-5

cdr3_nt: TGTGCCAGCAGCCAAGATGGACGGGGAGGAAATTCACCCCTCCACTTT
cdr3_aa: CASSQDGRGGNSPLHF
v_call: TRBV5-4
cdr3_length: 16
d_call: .
clone_size: once
j_call: TRBJ1-6

cdr3_nt: TGTGCCAGCTCACTACGGACTAGCGGACCCTCCTACGAGCAGTACTTC
cdr3_aa: CASSLRTSGPSYEQYF
v_call: TRBV18
cdr3_length: 16
d_call: TRBD2
clone_size: .
j_call: TRBJ2-7

cdr3_nt: TGTGCCTGGAGTAATCCGGGACAGGGGAACATTCAGTACTTC
cdr3_aa: CAWSNPGQGNIQYF
v_call: TRBV30
cdr3_length: 14
d_call: TRBD1
clone_size: .
j_call: TRBJ2-4

cdr3_nt: TGTGCCAGCAGCCATGACGGACTAAAAGATACGCAGTATTTT
cdr3_aa: CASSHDGLKDTQYF
v_call: TRBV4-2
cdr3_length: 14
d_call: .
clone_size: .
j_call: TRBJ2-3

cdr3_nt: TGTGCCAGCAGCGCCCGGGGGGCGGGTAGCACAGATACGCAGTATTTT
cdr3_aa: CASSARGAGSTDTQYF
v_call: TRBV7-9
cdr3_length: 16
d_call: .
clone_size: medium-sized
j_call: TRBJ2-3

cdr3_nt: TGTGCCAGCAAAAAACAGGGCCATAGCAATCAGCCCCAGCATTTT
cdr3_aa: CASKKQGHSNQPQHF
v_call: TRBV2
cdr3_length: 15
d_call: .
clone_size: .
j_call: TRBJ1-5

cdr3_nt: TGTGCCAGCAGCTTAGCGTTATGGGCAGGGGTGTCTGGGGCCAACGTCCTGACTTTC
cdr3_aa: CASSLALWAGVSGANVLTF
v_call: TRBV7-2
cdr3_length: 19
d_call: .
clone_size: .
j_call: TRBJ2-6

cdr3_nt: TGTGCCAGCAGCGTGGGGGGTAATTCACCCCTCCACTTT
cdr3_aa: CASSVGGNSPLHF
v_call: TRBV2
cdr3_length: 13
d_call: .
clone_size: few
j_call: TRBJ1-6

cdr3_nt: TGTGCCAGCAGCGAGGGACAGGGGGCGCCGTATAATTCACCCCTCCACTTT
cdr3_aa: CASSEGQGAPYNSPLHF
v_call: TRBV9
cdr3_length: 17
d_call: TRBD1
clone_size: .
j_call: TRBJ1-6

cdr3_nt: TGTGCCAGCAGCGGACAGGGAGACACTGAAGCTTTCTTT
cdr3_aa: CASSGQGDTEAFF
v_call: TRBV9
cdr3_length: 13
d_call: TRBD1
clone_size: .
j_call: TRBJ1-1

cdr3_nt: TGTGCCAGCATCTCGACAGGGAACACTGAAGCTTTCTTT
cdr3_aa: CASISTGNTEAFF
v_call: TRBV7-2
cdr3_length: 13
d_call: .
clone_size: .
j_call: TRBJ1-1

cdr3_nt: TGTGCCAGCAATGCGGGACAGGGGAGGGGCTACACCTTC
cdr3_aa: CASNAGQGRGYTF
v_call: TRBV7-2
cdr3_length: 13
d_call: TRBD1
clone_size: .
j_call: TRBJ1-2

cdr3_nt: TGTGCCAGCAGCCAAGACGCCGGACAGCTTAACTATGGCTACACCTTC
cdr3_aa: CASSQDAGQLNYGYTF
v_call: TRBV4-2
cdr3_length: 16
d_call: .
clone_size: .
j_call: TRBJ1-2

cdr3_nt: TGTGCCAGCAGCCCTAGAGATACGCAGTATTTT
cdr3_aa: CASSPRDTQYF
v_call: TRBV11-2
cdr3_length: 11
d_call: .
clone_size: .
j_call: TRBJ2-3